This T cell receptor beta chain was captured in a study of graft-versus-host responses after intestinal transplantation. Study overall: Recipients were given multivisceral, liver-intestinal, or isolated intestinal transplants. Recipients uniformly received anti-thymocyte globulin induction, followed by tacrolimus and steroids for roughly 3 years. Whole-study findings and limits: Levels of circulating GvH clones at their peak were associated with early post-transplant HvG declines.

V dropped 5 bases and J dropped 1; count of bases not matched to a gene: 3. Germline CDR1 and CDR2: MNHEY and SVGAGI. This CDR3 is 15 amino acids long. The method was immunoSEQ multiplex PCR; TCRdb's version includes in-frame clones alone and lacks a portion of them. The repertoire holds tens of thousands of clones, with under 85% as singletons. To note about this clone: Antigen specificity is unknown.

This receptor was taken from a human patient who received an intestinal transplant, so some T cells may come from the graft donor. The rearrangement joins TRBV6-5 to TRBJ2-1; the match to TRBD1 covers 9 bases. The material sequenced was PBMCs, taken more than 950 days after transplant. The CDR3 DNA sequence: TGTGCCAGCAGTCCGACAGGGGGATCCTACAATGAGCAGTTCTTC. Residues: CASSPTGGSYNEQFF.